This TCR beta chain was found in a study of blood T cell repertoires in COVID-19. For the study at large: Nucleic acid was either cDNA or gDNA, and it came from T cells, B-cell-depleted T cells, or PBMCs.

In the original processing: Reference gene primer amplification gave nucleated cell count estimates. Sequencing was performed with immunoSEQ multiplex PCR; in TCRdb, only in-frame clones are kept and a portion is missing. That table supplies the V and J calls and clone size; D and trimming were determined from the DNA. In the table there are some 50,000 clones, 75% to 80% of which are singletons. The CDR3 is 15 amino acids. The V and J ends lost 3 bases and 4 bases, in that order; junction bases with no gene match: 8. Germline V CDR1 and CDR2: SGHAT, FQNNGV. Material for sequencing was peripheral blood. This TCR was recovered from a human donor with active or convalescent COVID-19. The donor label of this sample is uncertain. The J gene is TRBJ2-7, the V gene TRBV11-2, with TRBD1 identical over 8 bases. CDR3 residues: CASSFGQGYMYEQYF. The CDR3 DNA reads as TGTGCCAGCAGCTTTGGACAGGGCTATATGTACGAGCAGTACTTC.